This entry lists 32 T cell receptor beta chains sequenced from one sample in a study of human T cells and chemical hapten exposure. Time point: patch test 2, 6 weeks after DPC sensitization. Treatment indicated: therapeutic diphenylcyclopropenone sensitization with weekly scalp DPC. TCRdb re-derived calls from the RACE reads in MiXCR, one entry per CDR3 protein. The sample contains 350,000 to 400,000 distinct CDR3 sequences, under 6.5% of which appear only once. The source was whole blood, collected in connection with sensitization to the hapten diphenylcyclopropenone (DPC). The receptors were sampled from a woman aged 18-35 years with alopecia areata. Some clones in this sample may be carry-over from other donors' samples.

In its sample, this clonotype was seen a few times. The chain couples TRBV18 to TRBJ1-4; no firm D call. CDR1 and CDR2 (germline): KGHSH, LQKENI. The CDR3 loop spans 17 amino acids. Trimming removed 2 bases at V and 3 bases at J, with 16 bases between. CDR3 amino acids: CASSPVIGVGANEKLFF. The CDR3 nucleotides read TGTGCCAGCTCACCAGTGATCGGTGTCGGGGCTAATGAAAAACTGTTTTTT.

J is TRBJ2-7 and V is TRBV21-1; the table assigns TRBD1, which was not confirmed against the DNA. TRBV21-1 is assigned pseudogene status. This CDR3 is 17 amino acids long. The CDR3, as DNA: TGTGCCAGCAGCGGTTGGACCGGGACACCAACCCACTGGGAGCAGTACTTC. This codes for CASSGWTGTPTHWEQYF.

In its sample, this clonotype was seen many times. J is TRBJ1-2 and V is TRBV6-1; weak D call: TRBD1 (6 bases). Trimming stripped 4 bases from V and 2 bases from J, with 14 bases between. CDR1 MNHNS and CDR2 SASEGT come from the germline V gene. The CDR3 totals 15 residues. The CDR3 DNA reads TGTGCCAGCAGTGCCTCTGGGGGCGGCAACTATGGCTACACCTTC. Translation gives CASSASGGGNYGYTF.

The table lists this clonotype with a few counts. The chain is built from TRBV29-1 and TRBJ2-3, with 9 bases matching TRBD2. From germline, CDR1 is SQVTM and CDR2 ANQGSEA. The CDR3 length is 16 residues. The junction had 8 bases not matched to a gene; V was cut back by 1 base and J by 3 bases. The CDR3 spells CSVEVGGGAITDTQYF. CDR3 coding DNA: TGCAGCGTTGAAGTGGGCGGGGGGGCTATAACAGATACGCAGTATTTT.

With respect to this clonotype: A much more abundant neighbour one base away suggests this may be a read error. The chain links TRBV4-2 to TRBJ1-2; 7 bases line up with TRBD1. Germline trimming cut 5 bases from V and 4 bases from J; bases unmatched to any gene: 1. This CDR3 contains 12 residues. Germline CDR1 is LGHNA and CDR2 is YNFKEQ. In DNA, the CDR3 is TGTGCCAGCAGCGGGGACAGCTATGGCTACACCTTC. The encoded protein is CASSGDSYGYTF.

This clonotype was observed a few times. The chain carries TRBV7-2 and TRBJ2-2; no clear D. The V end lost 0 bases, the J end lost 7 bases, and 6 bases lay between the germline ends. The germline V gene has CDR1 SGHTA and CDR2 FQGNSA. The CDR3 contains 13 residues. CDR3 protein: CASSLATVGELFF. In nucleotides, the CDR3 is TGTGCCAGCAGCTTAGCCACCGTCGGGGAGCTGTTTTTT.

This chain connects TRBV6-6 to TRBJ2-3, with 10 bases fitting TRBD2. The germline V gene has CDR1 MNHNY and CDR2 SVGAGI (reference sequence). With 6 bases clipped from V and 2 bases from J, the junction kept 14 bases outside the gene matches. The CDR3 is 18 amino acids. CDR3 in DNA: TGTGCCAGCAGCGGCGGACAGGCTAGCGGGGGCAACACAGATACGCAGTATTTT. Protein: CASSGGQASGGNTDTQYF.

A few counts support this clonotype. The chain employs TRBV5-1 and TRBJ2-5, with TRBD2 as a possible D gene (6 bases). The CDR3 is 14 amino acids. Trimming stripped 2 bases from V and 1 base from J, with 9 bases between. Germline V gene lookup returns CDR1 SGHRS and CDR2 YFSETQ. The DNA of the CDR3 is TGCGCCAGCAGCTTTCGGGGGTTCCAAGAGACCCAGTACTTC. It codes for CASSFRGFQETQYF.

V and J are TRBV6-1 and TRBJ2-3, with D perhaps TRBD1 (6 bases). Germline V CDR1 and CDR2: MNHNS, SASEGT. Trimming cost V 7 bases and J 1 base, with 12 bases left between them. The CDR3 contains 14 residues. CDR3 nucleotide sequence: TGTGCCAGCACCCAGGGGATTCGCACAGATACGCAGTATTTT. Translation gives CASTQGIRTDTQYF.

This clonotype came up a few times. The V and J genes are TRBV11-3 and TRBJ2-1; D might be TRBD1 or TRBD2, each matching 5 bases. The length of the CDR3 is 15 residues. V was trimmed by 5 bases and J by 10 bases, leaving 21 bases between them. CDR1 and CDR2 (germline): SGHNT, YENEEA. DNA of the CDR3: TGTGCCAGCAGCCCCCGGGGAGCAGGGCCCTTAGAGCAGTTCTTC. It is translated as CASSPRGAGPLEQFF.

This clonotype was recorded a few times. The chain combines TRBV6-5 with TRBJ1-4; TRBD1 might be the D (6 bases). Germline lookup yields CDR1 MNHEY and CDR2 SVGAGI. The CDR3 has 13 amino acids. V shed 6 bases and J shed 8 bases, with 13 bases lying between them. The CDR3: CASRDRRREKLFF. CDR3 sequence (DNA): TGTGCCAGCAGAGACAGGAGGCGGGAAAAACTGTTTTTT.

The chain has TRBV10-3 and TRBJ2-1; TRBD2 matches 10 bases. Germline loops: CDR1 ENHRY, CDR2 SYGVKD. The CDR3 consists of 16 residues. The V segment lost 0 bases and the J segment 4 bases; nucleotides outside the gene matches: 3. CDR3: CAISESPSGGYNEQFF. In DNA form, the CDR3 reads TGTGCCATCAGTGAGTCACCTAGCGGGGGTTACAATGAGCAGTTCTTC.

The rearrangement links TRBV7-9 to TRBJ1-6; 7 bases fit TRBD1. Per germline, CDR1 SEHNR and CDR2 FQNEAQ (reference sequence). The junction had 4 bases not matched to a gene; V was cut back by 1 base and J by 7 bases. The CDR3 contains 15 residues. This chain's CDR3 is CASSLVRGTNSPLHF. The DNA for the CDR3 is TGTGCCAGCAGCTTAGTCAGGGGGACGAATTCACCCCTCCACTTT.

In its sample, this clonotype was seen a few times. This rearrangement joins TRBV5-1 to TRBJ2-5; unclear D gene. CDR3 length: 13 amino acids. Trimming stripped 2 bases from V and 4 bases from J, with 9 bases between. The germline CDR1 and CDR2 sequences are SGHRS and YFSETQ. The CDR3 loop reads CASSFNAAETQYF. In DNA form, the CDR3 reads TGCGCCAGCAGCTTCAACGCAGCAGAGACCCAGTACTTC. The full variable domain, in which reference TRBV5-1 and TRBJ2-5 provide the parts outside the CDR3, is KAGVTQTPRYLIKTRGQQVTLSCSPISGHRSVSWYQQTPGQGLQFLFEYFSETQRNKGNFPGRFSGRQFSNSRSEMNVSTLELGDSALYLCASSFNAAETQYFGPGTRLLVL.

The sample holds a few counts of this clonotype. J is TRBJ2-7 and V is TRBV20-1; 8 bases match TRBD1. The CDR3 consists of 15 residues. CDR1 and CDR2 (germline): DFQATT, SNEGSKA (reference sequence). V shed 3 bases, J shed 2 bases, and the junction held 9 bases outside the gene matches. This chain's CDR3 is CSASPPTGATYEQYF. CDR3 in DNA: TGCAGTGCTAGTCCCCCGACAGGGGCCACCTACGAGCAGTACTTC.

Ten or more counts support this clonotype. This chain links TRBV7-2 with TRBJ1-1; 7 nucleotides align to TRBD1. Germline V gene lookup returns CDR1 SGHTA and CDR2 FQGNSA. Germline trimming cut 1 base from V and 6 bases from J; bases unmatched to any gene: 8. The CDR3 is 15 residues long. As DNA, the CDR3 is TGTGCCAGCAGCTTAGAGGTGTCCAGGGGGGCTGAAGCTTTCTTT. It is translated as CASSLEVSRGAEAFF.

This clonotype has a handful of counts. This sequence joins TRBV7-2 and TRBJ1-1; D possibly corresponds to TRBD1 (6 bases). The CDR3 has 13 amino acids. Per germline, CDR1 SGHTA and CDR2 FQGNSA. Trimming left V 5 bases short and J 8 bases short, with 15 bases between. Written as DNA, the CDR3 is TGTGCCAGCAGCCGTAATTACAGGGACGAAGCTTTCTTT. Translated: CASSRNYRDEAFF. The variable domain in full, completed from reference TRBV7-2 and TRBJ1-1, reads GAGVSQSPSNKVTEKGKDVELRCDPISGHTALYWYRQSLGQGLEFLIYFQGNSAPDKSGLPSDRFSAERTGGSVSTLTIQRTQQEDSAVYLCASSRNYRDEAFFGQGTRLTVV.

This clonotype has only a few counts. The genes are TRBV28 and TRBJ2-1, with D unclear. Germline values: CDR1 MDHEN, CDR2 SYDVKM. Trimming stripped 3 bases from V and 7 bases from J, with 7 bases between. This CDR3 contains 12 residues. Here the CDR3 reads CASSFKRNEQFF. The CDR3 bases are TGTGCCAGCAGTTTTAAAAGGAATGAGCAGTTCTTC.

J is TRBJ2-3 and V is TRBV6-1; a weak D match, TRBD2 (7 bases). The CDR3 is 16 amino acids. Trimming took off 1 base at V and 3 bases at J, with 14 bases between the two ends. CDR1 MNHNS and CDR2 SASEGT come from the germline V gene. CDR3 nucleotide sequence: TGTGCCAGCAGTGAAGGTCTGGGGAGGGGGACAGATACGCAGTATTTT. Protein: CASSEGLGRGTDTQYF.

This clonotype has a handful of counts. CDR3 amino acids: CASSQDLRGASTDTQYF. The DNA for the CDR3 is TGCGCCAGCAGCCAAGATCTGCGGGGTGCTAGCACAGATACGCAGTATTTT. This chain joins TRBV4-3 and TRBJ2-3; a possible D gene is TRBD2 (6 bases). This CDR3 has 17 amino acids. Trimming removed 0 bases from V and 0 bases from J, with 13 bases in between. CDR1 and CDR2 (germline): LGHNA, YSLEER.

This clonotype was seen at least ten times. This chain links TRBV20-1 with TRBJ1-4, with a tentative D call TRBD1 (5 bases). V shed 0 bases and J shed 7 bases, with 12 bases lying between them. CDR1 is DFQATT and CDR2 is SNEGSKA in the germline V gene (reference sequence). The CDR3 consists of 14 residues. CDR3 loop: CSAREHRQTEKLFF. DNA for the CDR3: TGCAGTGCTAGAGAGCACAGGCAGACTGAAAAACTGTTTTTT.

The CDR3 coding sequence is TGTGCCAGCAGTGTGGATCCAACGGGGGGCACTGAAGCTTTCTTT. Protein product: CASSVDPTGGTEAFF. This sequence joins TRBV6-1 and TRBJ1-1; perhaps TRBD1 as D (5 bases). There are 15 residues in the CDR3. Germline values: CDR1 MNHNS, CDR2 SASEGT. The V gene lost 4 bases and the J gene lost 4 bases, with 16 bases spanning the gap.

This clonotype was picked up many times. The J gene is TRBJ1-5, the V gene TRBV7-8; possible D gene TRBD1, 6 bases. Trimming stripped 5 bases from V and 8 bases from J, with 16 bases between. The germline V gene encodes CDR1 SGHVS and CDR2 FQNEAQ. This CDR3 region has 14 residues. CDR3 loop: CASSRDRRREPQHF. The DNA for the CDR3 is TGTGCCAGCAGCCGCGACAGGCGGAGGGAGCCCCAGCATTTT.

This chain joins TRBV6-1 and TRBJ2-7, with D hard to call. The CDR3 consists of 14 residues. The ends were cut back, 1 base at V and 7 bases at J, with 14 bases in the middle. From germline, CDR1 is MNHNS and CDR2 SASEGT. The CDR3 region has the DNA TGTGCCAGCAGTGAAGTAGGTCGGCAAATGGAGCAGTACTTC. It codes for CASSEVGRQMEQYF.

This clonotype was picked up a small number of times. This rearrangement joins TRBV4-2 to TRBJ2-7, with D perhaps being TRBD1 or TRBD2 (5 bases each). CDR1 is LGHNA and CDR2 is YNFKEQ in the germline V gene. The CDR3 has 15 residues. Trimming cost V 0 bases and J 3 bases, with 12 bases left between them. The CDR3: CASSQEGTPVYEQYF. CDR3 sequence (DNA): TGTGCCAGCAGCCAAGAAGGGACGCCAGTCTACGAGCAGTACTTC.

The V and J genes are TRBV2 and TRBJ2-6; the D is unclear. V shed 3 bases and J shed 2 bases, with 5 bases lying between them. There are 14 residues in the CDR3. CDR1 SNHLY and CDR2 FYNNEI come from the germline V gene. The CDR3 spells CASSDSPGANVLTF. For the CDR3, the DNA is TGTGCCAGCAGTGACTCTCCTGGGGCCAACGTCCTGACTTTC. The variable domain in full, completed from reference TRBV2 and TRBJ2-6, reads EPEVTQTPSHQVTQMGQEVILRCVPISNHLYFYWYRQILGQKVEFLVSFYNNEISEKSEIFDDQFSVERPDGSNFTLKIRSTKLEDSAMYFCASSDSPGANVLTFGAGSRLTVL.

This clonotype was detected ten times or more. V usage is TRBV5-6 and J usage is TRBJ2-1, with D possibly matching TRBD2 (6 bases). CDR1 SGHDT and CDR2 YYEEEE come from the germline V gene. The CDR3 totals 15 residues. Trimming left V 0 bases short and J 5 bases short, with 12 bases between. The CDR3 DNA reads as TGTGCCAGCAGCTTGGTGGGAGGTAAAGACAATGAGCAGTTCTTC. It encodes CASSLVGGKDNEQFF. Variable domain in full (rest from reference TRBV5-6 and TRBJ2-1): DAGVTQSPTHLIKTRGQQVTLRCSPKSGHDTVSWYQQALGQGPQFIFQYYEEEERQRGNFPDRFSGHQFPNYSSELNVNALLLGDSALYLCASSLVGGKDNEQFFGPGTRLTVL.

This clonotype was detected only a few times. V is TRBV6-5 and J is TRBJ1-1; D unclear. V shed 5 bases and J shed 4 bases, with 17 bases lying between them. Looked up from germline, CDR1 is MNHEY and CDR2 is SVGAGI. CDR3 size: 15 residues. The CDR3 is CASSRIGQPSTEAFF. The CDR3 coding sequence is TGTGCCAGCAGTCGTATAGGTCAACCTTCCACTGAAGCTTTCTTT.

This clonotype was observed a handful of times. V and J are TRBV7-2 and TRBJ1-1; no definite D call. Trimming cost V 1 base and J 0 bases, with 9 bases left between them. Germline CDR1 is SGHTA and CDR2 is FQGNSA. This CDR3 has 15 residues. The CDR3 sequence is CASSLGVGMNTEAFF. As DNA, the CDR3 is TGTGCCAGCAGCTTAGGGGTAGGGATGAACACTGAAGCTTTCTTT.

This clonotype was counted between two and nine times. This chain connects TRBV3-1 to TRBJ2-2; TRBD1 matches 9 bases. Germline V gene data show CDR1 as LGHDT and CDR2 as YNNKEL (reference sequence). The trim removed 0 bases at V and 4 bases at J, leaving 15 bases unmatched. This CDR3 spans 20 amino acids. In DNA form, the CDR3 reads TGTGCCAGCAGCCAAGAAGTCCCCGACAGGGGGTCCGTCGGCACCGGGGAGCTGTTTTTT. This codes for CASSQEVPDRGSVGTGELFF. Full variable domain (missing parts from reference TRBV3-1 and TRBJ2-2): DTAVSQTPKYLVTQMGNDKSIKCEQNLGHDTMYWYKQDSKKFLKIMFSYNNKELIINETVPNRFSPKSPDKAHLNLHINSLELGDSAVYFCASSQEVPDRGSVGTGELFFGEGSRLTVL.

This clonotype was counted ten times or more. The chain joins TRBV29-1 to TRBJ2-4; 14 bases map to TRBD2. CDR1 is SQVTM, CDR2 ANQGSEA, per germline. The CDR3 has 15 amino acids. Unmatched junction bases numbered 8, after V lost 3 bases and J lost 10 bases. CDR3 in DNA: TGCAGCGTTGACCCTGGGACTAGCGGGGGCGAAATTCAGTACTTC. It specifies CSVDPGTSGGEIQYF. The full variable domain, its missing parts supplied by reference TRBV29-1 and TRBJ2-4, is SAVISQKPSRDICQRGTSLTIQCQVDSQVTMMFWYRQQPGQSLTLIATANQGSEATYESGFVIDKFPISRPNLTFSTLTVSNMSPEDSSIYLCSVDPGTSGGEIQYFGAGTRLSVL.

This chain uses TRBV11-1 with TRBJ2-2; D is unclear. The CDR3 spans 14 residues. V was clipped by 0 bases and J by 4 bases, with 6 bases between them. From germline, CDR1 is SGHAT and CDR2 FQDESV (reference sequence). DNA for the CDR3: TGTGCCAGCAGCTTAGCTGTGAGCACCGGGGAGCTGTTTTTT. Protein sequence: CASSLAVSTGELFF.